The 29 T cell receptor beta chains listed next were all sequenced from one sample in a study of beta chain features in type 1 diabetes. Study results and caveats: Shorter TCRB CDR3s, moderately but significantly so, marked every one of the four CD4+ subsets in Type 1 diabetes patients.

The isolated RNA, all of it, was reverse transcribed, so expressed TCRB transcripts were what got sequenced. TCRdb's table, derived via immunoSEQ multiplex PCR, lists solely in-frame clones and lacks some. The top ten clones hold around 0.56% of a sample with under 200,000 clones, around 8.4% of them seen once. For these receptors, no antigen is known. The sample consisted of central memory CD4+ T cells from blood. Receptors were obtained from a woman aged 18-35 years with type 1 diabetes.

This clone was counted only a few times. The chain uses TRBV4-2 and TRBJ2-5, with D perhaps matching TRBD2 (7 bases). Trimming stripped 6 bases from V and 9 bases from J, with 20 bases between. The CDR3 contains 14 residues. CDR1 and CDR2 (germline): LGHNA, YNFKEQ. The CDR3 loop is CASSLERDKGSQYF. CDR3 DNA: TGTGCCAGCAGTCTCGAGCGGGACAAGGGGTCCCAGTACTTC.

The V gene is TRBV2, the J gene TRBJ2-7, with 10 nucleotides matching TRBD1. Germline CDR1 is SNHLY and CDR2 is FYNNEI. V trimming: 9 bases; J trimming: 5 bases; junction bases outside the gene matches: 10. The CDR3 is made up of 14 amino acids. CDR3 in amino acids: CARSPGQGYHEQYF. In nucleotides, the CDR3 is TGTGCCAGATCTCCGGGACAGGGGTACCACGAGCAGTACTTC.

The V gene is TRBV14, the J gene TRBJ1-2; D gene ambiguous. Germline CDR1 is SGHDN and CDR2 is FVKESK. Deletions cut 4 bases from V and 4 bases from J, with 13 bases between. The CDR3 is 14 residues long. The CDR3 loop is CASSPPSHSYGYTF. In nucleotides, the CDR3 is TGTGCCAGCAGCCCGCCAAGTCATAGCTATGGCTACACCTTC. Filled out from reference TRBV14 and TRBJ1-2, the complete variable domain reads EAGVTQFPSHSVIEKGQTVTLRCDPISGHDNLYWYRRVMGKEIKFLLHFVKESKQDESGMPNNRFLAERTGGTYSTLKVQPAELEDSGVYFCASSPPSHSYGYTFGSGTRLTVV.

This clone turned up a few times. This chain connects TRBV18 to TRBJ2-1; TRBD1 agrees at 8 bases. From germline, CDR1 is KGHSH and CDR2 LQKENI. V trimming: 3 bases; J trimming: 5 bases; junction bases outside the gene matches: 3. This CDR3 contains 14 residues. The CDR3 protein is CASSPGQVNNEQFF. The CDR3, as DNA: TGTGCCAGCTCACCGGGACAGGTTAACAATGAGCAGTTCTTC.

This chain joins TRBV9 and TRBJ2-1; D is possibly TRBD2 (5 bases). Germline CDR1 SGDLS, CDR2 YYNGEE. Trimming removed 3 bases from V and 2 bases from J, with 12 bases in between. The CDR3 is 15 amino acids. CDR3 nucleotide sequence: TGTGCCAGCAGCGCTGAGGGTCACACCTACAATGAGCAGTTCTTC. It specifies CASSAEGHTYNEQFF.

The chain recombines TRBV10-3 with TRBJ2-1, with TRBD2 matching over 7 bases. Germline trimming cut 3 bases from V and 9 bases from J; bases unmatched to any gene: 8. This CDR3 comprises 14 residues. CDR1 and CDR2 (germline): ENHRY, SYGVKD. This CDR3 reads CAISDSGGGIEQFF. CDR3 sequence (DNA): TGTGCCATCAGTGATTCGGGGGGAGGGATTGAGCAGTTCTTC.

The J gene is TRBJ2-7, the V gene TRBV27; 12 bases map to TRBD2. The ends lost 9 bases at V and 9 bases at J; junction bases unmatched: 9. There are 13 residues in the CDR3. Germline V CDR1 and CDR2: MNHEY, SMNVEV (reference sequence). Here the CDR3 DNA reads TGTGCCAGTACCACTAGCGGGAGGAGCGGGCAGTACTTC. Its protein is CASTTSGRSGQYF.

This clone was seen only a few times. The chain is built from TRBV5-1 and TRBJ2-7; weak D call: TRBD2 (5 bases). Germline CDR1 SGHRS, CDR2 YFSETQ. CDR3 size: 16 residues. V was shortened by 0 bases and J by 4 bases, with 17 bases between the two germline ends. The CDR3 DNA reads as TGCGCCAGCAGCTTGGACCTAGCCGCGTTAAGATACGAGCAGTACTTC. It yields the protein CASSLDLAALRYEQYF.

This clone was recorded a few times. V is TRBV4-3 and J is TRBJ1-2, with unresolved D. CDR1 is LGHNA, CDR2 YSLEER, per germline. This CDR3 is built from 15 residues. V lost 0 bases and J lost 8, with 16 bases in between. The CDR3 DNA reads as TGCGCCAGCAGCCAAGATCTAAGTCCAGACTTCGGCTACACCTTC. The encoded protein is CASSQDLSPDFGYTF.

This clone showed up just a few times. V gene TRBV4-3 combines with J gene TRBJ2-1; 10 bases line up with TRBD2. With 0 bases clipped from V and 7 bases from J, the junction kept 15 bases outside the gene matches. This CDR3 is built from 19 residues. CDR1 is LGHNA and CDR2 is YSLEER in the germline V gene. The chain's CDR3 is CASSQDASGVLAGENEQFF. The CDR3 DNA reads TGCGCCAGCAGCCAAGATGCTTCAGGGGTGCTAGCGGGAGAGAATGAGCAGTTCTTC.

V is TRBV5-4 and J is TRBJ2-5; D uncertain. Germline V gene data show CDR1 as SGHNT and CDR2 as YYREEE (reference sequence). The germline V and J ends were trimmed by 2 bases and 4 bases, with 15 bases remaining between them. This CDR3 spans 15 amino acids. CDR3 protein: CASSLESGIRETQYF. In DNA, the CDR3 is TGTGCCAGCAGCTTAGAATCAGGAATCCGAGAGACCCAGTACTTC. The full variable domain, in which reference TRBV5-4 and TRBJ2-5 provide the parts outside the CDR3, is ETGVTQSPTHLIKTRGQQVTLRCSSQSGHNTVSWYQQALGQGPQFIFQYYREEENGRGNFPPRFSGLQFPNYSSELNVNALELDDSALYLCASSLESGIRETQYFGPGTRLLVL.

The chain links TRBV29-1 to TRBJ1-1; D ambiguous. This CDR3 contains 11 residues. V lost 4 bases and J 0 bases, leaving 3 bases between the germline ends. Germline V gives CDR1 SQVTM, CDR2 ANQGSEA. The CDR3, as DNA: TGCAGCGTTGCTGTGAACACTGAAGCTTTCTTT. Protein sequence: CSVAVNTEAFF.

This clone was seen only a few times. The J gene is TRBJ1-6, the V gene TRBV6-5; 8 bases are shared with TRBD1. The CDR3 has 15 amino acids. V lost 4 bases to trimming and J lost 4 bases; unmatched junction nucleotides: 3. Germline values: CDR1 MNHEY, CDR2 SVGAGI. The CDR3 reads CASSSTGGYNSPLHF. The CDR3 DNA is TGTGCCAGCAGTTCTACAGGGGGTTATAATTCACCCCTCCACTTT.

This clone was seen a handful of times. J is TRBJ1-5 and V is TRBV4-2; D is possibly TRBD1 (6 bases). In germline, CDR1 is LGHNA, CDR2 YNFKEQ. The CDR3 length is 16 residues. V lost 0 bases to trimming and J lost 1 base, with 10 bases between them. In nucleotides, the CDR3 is TGTGCCAGCAGCCAAGATGGGGGCAGGAGCAATCAGCCCCAGCATTTT. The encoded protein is CASSQDGGRSNQPQHF.

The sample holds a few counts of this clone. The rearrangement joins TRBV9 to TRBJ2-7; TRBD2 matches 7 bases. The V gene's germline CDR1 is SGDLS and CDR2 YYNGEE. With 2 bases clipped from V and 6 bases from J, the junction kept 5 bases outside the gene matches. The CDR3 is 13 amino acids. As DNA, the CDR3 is TGTGCCAGCAGCGTGTGGGACTATGGCGAGCAGTACTTC. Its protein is CASSVWDYGEQYF.

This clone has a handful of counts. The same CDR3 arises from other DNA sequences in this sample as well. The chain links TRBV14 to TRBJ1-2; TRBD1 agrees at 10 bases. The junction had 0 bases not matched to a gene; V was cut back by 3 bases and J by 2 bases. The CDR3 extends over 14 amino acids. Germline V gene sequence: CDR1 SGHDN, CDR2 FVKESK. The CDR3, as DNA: TGTGCCAGCAGCCAGGGACAGGGGAACTATGGCTACACCTTC. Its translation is CASSQGQGNYGYTF.

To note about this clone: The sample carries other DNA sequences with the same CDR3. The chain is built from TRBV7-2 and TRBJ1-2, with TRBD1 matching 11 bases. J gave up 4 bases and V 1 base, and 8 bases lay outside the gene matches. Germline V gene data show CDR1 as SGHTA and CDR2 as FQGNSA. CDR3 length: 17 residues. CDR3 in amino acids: CASSLGGTGGAIYGYTF. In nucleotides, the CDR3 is TGTGCCAGCAGCTTAGGTGGGACAGGGGGGGCCATCTATGGCTACACCTTC.

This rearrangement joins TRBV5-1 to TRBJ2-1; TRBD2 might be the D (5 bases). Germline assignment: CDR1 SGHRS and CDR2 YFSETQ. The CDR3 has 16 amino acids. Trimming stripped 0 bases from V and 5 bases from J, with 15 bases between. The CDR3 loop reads CASSLVGERWDNEQFF. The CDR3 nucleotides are TGCGCCAGCAGCTTGGTTGGGGAGAGATGGGACAATGAGCAGTTCTTC.

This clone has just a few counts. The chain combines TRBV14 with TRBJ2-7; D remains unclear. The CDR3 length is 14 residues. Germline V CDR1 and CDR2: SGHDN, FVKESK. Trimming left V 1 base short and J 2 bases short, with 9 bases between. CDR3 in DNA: TGTGCCAGCAGCCAAGGGAGTATACCCTACGAGCAGTACTTC. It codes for CASSQGSIPYEQYF.

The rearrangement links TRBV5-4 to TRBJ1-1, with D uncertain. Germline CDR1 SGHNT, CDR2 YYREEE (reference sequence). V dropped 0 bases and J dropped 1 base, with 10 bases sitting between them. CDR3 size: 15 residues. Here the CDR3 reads CASSLVGRANTEAFF. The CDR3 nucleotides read TGTGCCAGCAGCTTGGTAGGGCGGGCGAACACTGAAGCTTTCTTT. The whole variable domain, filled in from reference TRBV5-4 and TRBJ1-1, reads ETGVTQSPTHLIKTRGQQVTLRCSSQSGHNTVSWYQQALGQGPQFIFQYYREEENGRGNFPPRFSGLQFPNYSSELNVNALELDDSALYLCASSLVGRANTEAFFGQGTRLTVV.

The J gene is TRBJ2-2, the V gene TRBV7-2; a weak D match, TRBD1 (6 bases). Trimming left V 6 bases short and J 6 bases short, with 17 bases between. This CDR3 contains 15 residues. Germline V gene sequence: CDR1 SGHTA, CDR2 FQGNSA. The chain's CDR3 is CASRKLQGIAGELFF. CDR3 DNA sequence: TGTGCCAGCAGGAAATTGCAGGGGATCGCCGGGGAGCTGTTTTTT.

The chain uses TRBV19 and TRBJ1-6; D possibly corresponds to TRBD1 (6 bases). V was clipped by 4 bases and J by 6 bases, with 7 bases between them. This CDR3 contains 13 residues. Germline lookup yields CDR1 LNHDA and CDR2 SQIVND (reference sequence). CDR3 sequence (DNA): TGTGCCAGTAGTACAGGGGCTAATTCACCCCTCCACTTT. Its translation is CASSTGANSPLHF.

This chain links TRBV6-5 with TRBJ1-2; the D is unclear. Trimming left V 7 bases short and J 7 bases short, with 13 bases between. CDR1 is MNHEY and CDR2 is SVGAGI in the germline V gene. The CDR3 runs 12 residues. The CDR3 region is CASKWGDGGYTF. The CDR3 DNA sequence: TGTGCCAGCAAATGGGGAGACGGTGGCTACACCTTC.

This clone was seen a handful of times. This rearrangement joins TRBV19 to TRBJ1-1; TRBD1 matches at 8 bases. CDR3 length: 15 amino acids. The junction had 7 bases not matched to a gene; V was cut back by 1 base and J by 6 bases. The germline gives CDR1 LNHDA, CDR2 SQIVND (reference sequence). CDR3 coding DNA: TGTGCCAGTAGTATAGTTGACAGGGGTGGACCTGAAGCTTTCTTT. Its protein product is CASSIVDRGGPEAFF.

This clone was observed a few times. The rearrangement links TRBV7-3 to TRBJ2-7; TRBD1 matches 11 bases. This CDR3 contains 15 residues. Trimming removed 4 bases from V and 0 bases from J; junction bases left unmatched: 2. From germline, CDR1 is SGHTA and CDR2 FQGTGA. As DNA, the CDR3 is TGTGCCAGCAGCTCTGGACAGGGGGCCTCCTACGAGCAGTACTTC. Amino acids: CASSSGQGASYEQYF.

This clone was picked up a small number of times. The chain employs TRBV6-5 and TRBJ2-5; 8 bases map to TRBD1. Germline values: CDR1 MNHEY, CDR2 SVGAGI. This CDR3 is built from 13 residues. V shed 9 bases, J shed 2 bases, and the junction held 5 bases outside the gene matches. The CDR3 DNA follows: TGTGCCAGTTCCCGGGACAGGCAAGAGACCCAGTACTTC. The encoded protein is CASSRDRQETQYF.

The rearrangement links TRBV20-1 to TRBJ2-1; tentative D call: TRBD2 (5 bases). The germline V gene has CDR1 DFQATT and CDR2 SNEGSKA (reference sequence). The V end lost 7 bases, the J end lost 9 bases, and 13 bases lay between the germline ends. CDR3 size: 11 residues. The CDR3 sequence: CSGTVWGEQFF. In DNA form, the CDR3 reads TGCAGTGGGACTGTCTGGGGTGAGCAGTTCTTC.

As DNA, the CDR3 is TGTGCCAGCAGTGAAGAGTTGTCACTAGCGGGGAAGACCCAGTACTTC. This gives the protein CASSEELSLAGKTQYF. The J gene is TRBJ2-5, the V gene TRBV2, with 10 bases identical to TRBD2. V gave up 1 base and J gave up 6 bases; unmatched junction bases: 8. Germline CDR1 is SNHLY and CDR2 is FYNNEI. This CDR3 region has 16 residues.

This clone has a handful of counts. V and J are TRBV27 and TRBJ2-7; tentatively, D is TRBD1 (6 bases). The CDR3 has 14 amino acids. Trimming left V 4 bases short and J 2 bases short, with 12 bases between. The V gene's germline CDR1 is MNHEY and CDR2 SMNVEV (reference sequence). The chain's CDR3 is CASSSRDITYEQYF. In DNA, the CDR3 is TGTGCCAGCAGTTCGAGGGACATTACCTACGAGCAGTACTTC.